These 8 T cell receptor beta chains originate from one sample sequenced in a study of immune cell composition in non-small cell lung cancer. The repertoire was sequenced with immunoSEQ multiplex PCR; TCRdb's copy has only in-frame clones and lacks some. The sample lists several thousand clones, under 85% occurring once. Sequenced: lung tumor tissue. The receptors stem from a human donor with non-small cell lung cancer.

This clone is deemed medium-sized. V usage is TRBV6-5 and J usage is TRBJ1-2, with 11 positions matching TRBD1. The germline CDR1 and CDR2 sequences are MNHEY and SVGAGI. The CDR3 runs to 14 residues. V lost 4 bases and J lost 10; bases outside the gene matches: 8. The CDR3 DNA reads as TGTGCCAGCAGTTCCTCCGGGACAGGGGGAGACTACACCTTC. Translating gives CASSSSGTGGDYTF.

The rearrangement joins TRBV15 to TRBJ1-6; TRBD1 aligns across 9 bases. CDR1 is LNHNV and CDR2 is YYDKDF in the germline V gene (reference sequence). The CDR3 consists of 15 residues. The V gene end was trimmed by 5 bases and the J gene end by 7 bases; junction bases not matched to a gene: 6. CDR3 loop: CATSGGQGLNSPLHF. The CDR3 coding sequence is TGTGCCACCAGCGGGGGACAGGGTCTGAATTCACCCCTCCACTTT.

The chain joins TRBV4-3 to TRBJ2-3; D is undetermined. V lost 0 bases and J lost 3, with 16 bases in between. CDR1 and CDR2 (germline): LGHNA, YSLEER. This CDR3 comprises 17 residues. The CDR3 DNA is TGCGCCAGCAGCCAAGATACAGCTTTATGGGAAACAGATACGCAGTATTTT. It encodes CASSQDTALWETDTQYF.

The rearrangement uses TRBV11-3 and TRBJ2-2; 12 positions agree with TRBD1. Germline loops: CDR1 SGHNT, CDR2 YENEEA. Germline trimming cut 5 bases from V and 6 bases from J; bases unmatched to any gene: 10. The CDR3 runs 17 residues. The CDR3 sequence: CASSISGTGGIAGELFF. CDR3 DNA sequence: TGTGCCAGCAGCATCTCCGGGACAGGGGGCATCGCCGGGGAGCTGTTTTTT.

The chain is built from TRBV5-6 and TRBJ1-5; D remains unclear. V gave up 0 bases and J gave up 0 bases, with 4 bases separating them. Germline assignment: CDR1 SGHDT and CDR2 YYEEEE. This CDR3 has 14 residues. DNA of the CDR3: TGTGCCAGCAGCTTGGCCAGTAGCAATCAGCCCCAGCATTTT. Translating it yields CASSLASSNQPQHF.

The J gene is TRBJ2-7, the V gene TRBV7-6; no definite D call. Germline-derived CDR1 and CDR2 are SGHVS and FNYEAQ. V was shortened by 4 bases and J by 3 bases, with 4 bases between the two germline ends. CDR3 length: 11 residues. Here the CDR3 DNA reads TGTGCCAGCAGCTCAGACTACGAGCAGTACTTC. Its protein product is CASSSDYEQYF.

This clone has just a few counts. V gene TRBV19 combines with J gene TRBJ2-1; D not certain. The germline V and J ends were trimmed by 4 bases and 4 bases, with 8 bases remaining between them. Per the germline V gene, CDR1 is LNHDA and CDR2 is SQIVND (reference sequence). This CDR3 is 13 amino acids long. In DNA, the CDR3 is TGTGCCAGTAGTAGTTGGCCGTACAATGAGCAGTTCTTC. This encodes CASSSWPYNEQFF.

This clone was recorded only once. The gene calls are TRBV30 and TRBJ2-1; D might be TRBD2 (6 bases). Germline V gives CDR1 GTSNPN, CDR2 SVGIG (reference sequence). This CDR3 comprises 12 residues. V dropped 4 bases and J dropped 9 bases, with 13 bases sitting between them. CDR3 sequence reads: CAWTLGGIEQFF. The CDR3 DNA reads TGTGCCTGGACCCTGGGGGGAATTGAGCAGTTCTTC.